This note documents a single T cell receptor beta chain sequence. The antigen is undetermined. These data belong to a study of T cells in localized non-small cell lung cancer. The study, taken as a whole, reports: Uninvolved adjacent lung had the highest recorded T cell clonality, with tumor below it. Adjacent lung was found to contain a median roughly 50 of the top 100 tumor clones. Heterogeneity remains possible, as sequencing covered one tumor region only.

Germline CDR1 and CDR2: MNHNS and SASEGT. This CDR3 is 14 amino acids long. The V segment lost 7 bases and the J segment 0 bases; nucleotides outside the gene matches: 5. Some clones are missing from TCRdb's copy, which holds only in-frame ones; the method was immunoSEQ multiplex PCR. Of some 51,000 clones in the sample, roughly 89% were seen once. The sample here was peripheral blood, taken before any cancer treatment. The J gene is TRBJ1-2, the V gene TRBV6-1; 7 bases align to TRBD1. This sequence was found in a woman between 40 and 69 years old with stage I lung adenocarcinoma. CDR3 protein: CASTRTGTNYGYTF. CDR3 sequence (DNA): TGTGCCAGCACCCGGACAGGAACTAACTATGGCTACACCTTC.